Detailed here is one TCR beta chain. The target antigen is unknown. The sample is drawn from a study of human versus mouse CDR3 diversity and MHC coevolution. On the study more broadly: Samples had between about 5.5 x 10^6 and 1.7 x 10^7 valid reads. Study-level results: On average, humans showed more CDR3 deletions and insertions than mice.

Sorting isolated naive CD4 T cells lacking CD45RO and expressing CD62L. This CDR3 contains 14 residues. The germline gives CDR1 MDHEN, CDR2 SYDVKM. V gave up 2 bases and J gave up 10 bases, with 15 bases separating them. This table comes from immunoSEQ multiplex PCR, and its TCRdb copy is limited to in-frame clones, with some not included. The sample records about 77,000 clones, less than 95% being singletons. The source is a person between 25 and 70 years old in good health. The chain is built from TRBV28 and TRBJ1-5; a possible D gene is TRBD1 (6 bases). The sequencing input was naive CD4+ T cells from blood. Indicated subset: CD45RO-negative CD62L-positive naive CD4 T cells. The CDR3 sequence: CASSLRGGIRPQHF. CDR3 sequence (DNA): TGTGCCAGCAGTTTAAGGGGGGGCATCCGACCCCAGCATTTT. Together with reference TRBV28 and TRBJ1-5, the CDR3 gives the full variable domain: DVKVTQSSRYLVKRTGEKVFLECVQDMDHENMFWYRQDPGLGLRLIYFSYDVKMKEKGDIPEGYSVSREKKERFSLILESASTNQTSMYLCASSLRGGIRPQHFGDGTRLSIL.